Listed below are T cell receptor beta chains from one sample, sequenced in a study of post-analysis software for immune sequencing data. TCRdb re-derived calls from the PCR reads in MiXCR, one entry per CDR3 protein. The sample carries about 400,000 distinct CDR3 sequences, approximately 33% recorded once. The sequenced material came from blood. These receptor sequences come from a girl aged 10 to 17 with multiple sclerosis. Each CDR3 is given with its conserved first and last residue. The order of the fields is clone size, J gene, D gene, V gene, CDR3 DNA, CDR3 protein. The D gene is left open where the match is weak. The size field is filled for only some rows; it gives once, few, many or a size class.

few TRBJ2-5 NA TRBV9 TGTGCCAGCAGCGTGGTTGGGGGTGGCAAGGAGACCCAGTACTTC CASSVVGGGKETQYF
few TRBJ2-2 TRBD2 TRBV10-3 TGTGCCATCAGTGAGGAACTAGCGGGGGGGCTCGGTACCGGGGAGCTGTTTTTT CAISEELAGGLGTGELFF
NA TRBJ2-3 TRBD1 TRBV7-9 TGTGCCAGCAGCTCTATACCGGGACAGGGGGCCACAGATACGCAGTATTTT CASSSIPGQGATDTQYF
few TRBJ2-4 NA TRBV29-1 TGCAGCGTTGAACTAGGGGAGGAAGCCAAAAACATTCAGTACTTC CSVELGEEAKNIQYF
NA TRBJ2-3 NA TRBV6-1 TGTGCCAGCGCCCCCGAGGGAACGGAGACAGATACGCAGTATTTT CASAPEGTETDTQYF
NA TRBJ2-7 NA TRBV6-2/TRBV6-3 TGTGCCAGCAGTCCAAATCACAAGATCGAGCAGTACTTC CASSPNHKIEQYF
once TRBJ2-3 NA TRBV12-3/TRBV12-4 TGTGCCAGCAGCGGGGGACTTTTCACAGATACGCAGTATTTT CASSGGLFTDTQYF
NA TRBJ2-1 NA TRBV12-3/TRBV12-4 TGTGCCAGCAGACCAGGGCACAGGGGGCTACTAGCGGGGTCGTTAAGTTACAATGAGCAGTTCTTC CASRPGHRGLLAGSLSYNEQFF
NA TRBJ1-2 NA TRBV25-1 TGTGCCAGCAGTGAAGGTCGGAGCGGCTACACCTTC CASSEGRSGYTF
few TRBJ1-2 NA TRBV9 TGTGCCAGCAGCGTAGCTCCGGTTAGTGGTGGCTACACCTTC CASSVAPVSGGYTF
NA TRBJ1-1 TRBD1 TRBV7-8 TGTGCCAGCAGCAGGGGGCTTGGAATGAACACTGAAGCTTTCTTT CASSRGLGMNTEAFF
few TRBJ1-2 NA TRBV7-2 TGTGCCAGCAGCTCCCGACAACCCTATGGCTACACCTTC CASSSRQPYGYTF
few TRBJ2-7 NA TRBV18 TGTGCCAGCTCACCGGGCATCTCCTACGAGCAGTACTTC CASSPGISYEQYF
NA TRBJ2-7 TRBD2 TRBV3-1 TGCGCCAGCAGCCCAGGACTAGACGAGCAGTACTTC CASSPGLDEQYF
NA TRBJ2-1 TRBD2 TRBV6-5 TGTGCCAGCAGTCGACTAGCGGGGGGTAACAATGAGCAGTTCTTC CASSRLAGGNNEQFF
NA TRBJ2-1 NA TRBV9 TGTGCCAGCAGCCCCCAGGGGGGTTCCTACAATGAGCACTTCTTC CASSPQGGSYNEHFF
NA TRBJ1-4 NA TRBV6-6 TGTGCCAGCAGTTACGGTCAACAGGCAAATGAAAAACTGTTTTTT CASSYGQQANEKLFF
NA TRBJ1-1 NA TRBV5-1 TGCGCCAGCAGCTTGGGGACAGCCGGGAGAACTGAAGCTTTCTTT CASSLGTAGRTEAFF
NA TRBJ1-1 NA TRBV10-3 TGTGCCATCAGTGAGAACCCAGGGAACACTGAAGCTTTCTTT CAISENPGNTEAFF